This T cell receptor beta chain was captured by sequencing in a study of response to subunit inactivated influenza vaccine. Notes on the study in general: Authors suggested each seasonal influenza vaccination recruits few new T cells.

Using its own MiXCR run on the RT-PCR reads, TCRdb lists one record per CDR3 protein. The sample has roughly 670,000 distinct CDR3 sequences, 13% to 15% seen once; the top ten hold about 7.6%. The germline V gene has CDR1 SQVTM and CDR2 ANQGSEA. V was cut by 4 bases and J by 3 bases, with 13 bases left in between. This CDR3 is built from 14 residues. This clonotype was detected many times. Its antigen is unknown. This rearrangement joins TRBV29-1 to TRBJ1-5; tentative D call: TRBD1 (6 bases). The sequence was obtained from a man aged 45-65 years who received an inactivated influenza vaccine. The input for sequencing was PBMCs from blood, taken around 15 days before vaccination. The CDR3 sequence: CSVVPGDINQPQHF. The CDR3, as DNA: TGCAGCGTTGTCCCAGGGGATATCAATCAGCCCCAGCATTTT.